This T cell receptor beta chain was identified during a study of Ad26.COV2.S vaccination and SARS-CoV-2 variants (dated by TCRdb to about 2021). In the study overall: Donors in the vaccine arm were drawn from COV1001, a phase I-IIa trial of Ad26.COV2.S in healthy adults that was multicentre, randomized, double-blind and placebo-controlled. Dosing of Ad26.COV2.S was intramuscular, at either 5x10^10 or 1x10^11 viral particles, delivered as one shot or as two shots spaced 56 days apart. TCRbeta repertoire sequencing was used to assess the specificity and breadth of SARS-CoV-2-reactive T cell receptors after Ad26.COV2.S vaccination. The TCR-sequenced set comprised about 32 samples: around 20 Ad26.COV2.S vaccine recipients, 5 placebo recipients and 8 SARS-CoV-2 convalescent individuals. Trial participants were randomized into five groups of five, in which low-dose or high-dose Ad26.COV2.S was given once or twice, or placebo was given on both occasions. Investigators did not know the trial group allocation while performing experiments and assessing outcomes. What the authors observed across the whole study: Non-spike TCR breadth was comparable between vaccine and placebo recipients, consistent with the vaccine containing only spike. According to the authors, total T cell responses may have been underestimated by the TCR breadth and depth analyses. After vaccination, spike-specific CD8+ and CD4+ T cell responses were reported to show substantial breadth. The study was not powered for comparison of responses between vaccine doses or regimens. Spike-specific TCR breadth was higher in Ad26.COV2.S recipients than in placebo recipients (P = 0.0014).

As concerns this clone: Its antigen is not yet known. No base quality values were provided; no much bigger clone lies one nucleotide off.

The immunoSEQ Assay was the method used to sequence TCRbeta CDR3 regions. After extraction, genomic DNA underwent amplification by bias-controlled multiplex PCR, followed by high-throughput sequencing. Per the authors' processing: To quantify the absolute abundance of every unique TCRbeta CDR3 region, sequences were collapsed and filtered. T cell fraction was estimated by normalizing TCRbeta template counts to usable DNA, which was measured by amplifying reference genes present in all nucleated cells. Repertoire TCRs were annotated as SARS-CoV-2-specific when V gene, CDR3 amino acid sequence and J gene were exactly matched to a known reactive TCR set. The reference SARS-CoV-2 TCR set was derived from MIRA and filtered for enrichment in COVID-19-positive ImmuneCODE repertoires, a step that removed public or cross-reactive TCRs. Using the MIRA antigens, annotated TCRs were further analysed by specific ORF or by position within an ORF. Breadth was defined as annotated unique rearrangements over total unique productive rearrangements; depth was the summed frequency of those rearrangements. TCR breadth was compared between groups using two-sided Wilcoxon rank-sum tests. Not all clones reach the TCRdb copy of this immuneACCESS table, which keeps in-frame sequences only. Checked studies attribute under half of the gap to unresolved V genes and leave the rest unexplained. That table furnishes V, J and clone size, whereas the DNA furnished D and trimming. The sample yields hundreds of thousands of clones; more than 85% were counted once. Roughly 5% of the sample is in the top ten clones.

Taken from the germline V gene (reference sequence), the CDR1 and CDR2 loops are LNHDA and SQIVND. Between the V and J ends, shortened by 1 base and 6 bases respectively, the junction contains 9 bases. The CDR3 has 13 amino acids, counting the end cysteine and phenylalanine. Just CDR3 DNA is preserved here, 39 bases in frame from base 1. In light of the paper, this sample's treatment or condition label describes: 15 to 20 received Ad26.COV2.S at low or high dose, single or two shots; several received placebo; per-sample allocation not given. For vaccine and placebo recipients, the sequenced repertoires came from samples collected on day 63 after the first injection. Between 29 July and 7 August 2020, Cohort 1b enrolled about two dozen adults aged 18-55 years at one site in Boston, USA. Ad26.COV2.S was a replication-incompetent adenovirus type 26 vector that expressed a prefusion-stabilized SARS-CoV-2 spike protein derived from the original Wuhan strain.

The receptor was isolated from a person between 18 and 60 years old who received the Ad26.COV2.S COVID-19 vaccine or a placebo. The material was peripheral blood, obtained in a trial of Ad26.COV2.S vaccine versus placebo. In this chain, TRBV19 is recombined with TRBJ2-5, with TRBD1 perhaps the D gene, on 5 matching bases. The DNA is TGTGCCAGTAGTATAGCCAGGGCGAAGACCCAGTACTTC. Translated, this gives CASSIARAKTQYF.